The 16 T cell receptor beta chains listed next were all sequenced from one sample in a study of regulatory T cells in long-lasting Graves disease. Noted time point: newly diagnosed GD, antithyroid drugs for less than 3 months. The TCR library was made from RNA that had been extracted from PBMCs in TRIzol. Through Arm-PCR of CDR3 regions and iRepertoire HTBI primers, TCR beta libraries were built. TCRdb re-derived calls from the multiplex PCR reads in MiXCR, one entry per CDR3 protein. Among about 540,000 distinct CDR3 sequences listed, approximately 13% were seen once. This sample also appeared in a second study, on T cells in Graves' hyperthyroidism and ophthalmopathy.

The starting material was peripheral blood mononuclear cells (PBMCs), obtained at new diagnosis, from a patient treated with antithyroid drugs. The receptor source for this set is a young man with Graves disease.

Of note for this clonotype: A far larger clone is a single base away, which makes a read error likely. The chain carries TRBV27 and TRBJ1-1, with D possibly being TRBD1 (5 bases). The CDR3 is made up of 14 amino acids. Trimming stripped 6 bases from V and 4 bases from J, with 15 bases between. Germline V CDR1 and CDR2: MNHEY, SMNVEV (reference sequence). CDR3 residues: CASRPGGVATEAFF. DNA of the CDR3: TGTGCCAGCAGACCCGGGGGGGTGGCCACTGAAGCTTTCTTT.

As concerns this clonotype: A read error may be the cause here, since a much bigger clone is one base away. The CDR3 DNA sequence: TGTGCCAGCAGCTTAAGGGGCGGGAGCTACAATGAGCGGTTCTTC. Protein product: CASSLRGGSYNERFF. The rearrangement uses TRBV11-3 and TRBJ2-1, with 7 bases that match TRBD2. Germline CDR1 and CDR2: SGHNT and YENEEA. The CDR3 consists of 15 residues.

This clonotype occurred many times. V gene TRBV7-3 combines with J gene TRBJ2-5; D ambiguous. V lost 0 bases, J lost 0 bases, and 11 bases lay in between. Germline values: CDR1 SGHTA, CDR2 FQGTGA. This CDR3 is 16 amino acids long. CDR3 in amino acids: CASSLTPTPHQETQYF. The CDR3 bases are TGTGCCAGCAGCTTAACCCCGACACCCCACCAAGAGACCCAGTACTTC.

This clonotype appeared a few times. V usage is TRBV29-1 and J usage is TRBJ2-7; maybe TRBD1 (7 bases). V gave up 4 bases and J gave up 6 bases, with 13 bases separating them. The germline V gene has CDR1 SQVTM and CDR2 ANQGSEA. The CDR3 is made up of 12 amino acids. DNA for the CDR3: TGCAGCGTTGCAGGGGGAGGCGGCGAGCAGTACTTC. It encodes CSVAGGGGEQYF.

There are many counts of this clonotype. The chain's CDR3 is CSVDEGARSADTQYF. CDR3 bases: TGCAGCGTTGATGAGGGGGCCCGTTCGGCAGATACGCAGTATTTT. This sequence joins TRBV29-1 and TRBJ2-3, with TRBD1 identical over 7 bases. The CDR3 runs 15 residues. Losses at the gene ends were 3 bases for V and 4 bases for J; bases not matched to a gene: 10. The germline V gene encodes CDR1 SQVTM and CDR2 ANQGSEA.

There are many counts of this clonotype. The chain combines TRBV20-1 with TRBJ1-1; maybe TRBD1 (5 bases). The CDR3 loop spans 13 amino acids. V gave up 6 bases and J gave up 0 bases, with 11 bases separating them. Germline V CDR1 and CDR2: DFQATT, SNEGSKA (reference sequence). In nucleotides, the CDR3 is TGCAGTGCCACACAGGCTGTGAACACTGAAGCTTTCTTT. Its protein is CSATQAVNTEAFF.

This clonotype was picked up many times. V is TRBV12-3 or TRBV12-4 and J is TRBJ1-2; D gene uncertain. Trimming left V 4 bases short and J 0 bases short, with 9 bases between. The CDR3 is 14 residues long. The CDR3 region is CASSSRRTNYGYTF. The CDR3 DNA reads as TGTGCCAGCAGTTCCCGACGGACTAACTATGGCTACACCTTC.

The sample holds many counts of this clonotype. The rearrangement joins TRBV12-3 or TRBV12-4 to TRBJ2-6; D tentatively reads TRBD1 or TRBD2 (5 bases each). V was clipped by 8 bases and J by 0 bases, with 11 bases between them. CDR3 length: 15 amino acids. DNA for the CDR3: TGTGCCAGCCTCCCTGGGGGCTCTGGGGCCAACGTCCTGACTTTC. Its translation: CASLPGGSGANVLTF.

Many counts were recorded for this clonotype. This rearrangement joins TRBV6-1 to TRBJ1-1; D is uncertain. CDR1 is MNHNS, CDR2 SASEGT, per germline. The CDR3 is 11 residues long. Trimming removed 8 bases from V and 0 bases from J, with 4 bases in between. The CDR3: CASRVNTEAFF. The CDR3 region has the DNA TGTGCCAGCCGTGTGAACACTGAAGCTTTCTTT.

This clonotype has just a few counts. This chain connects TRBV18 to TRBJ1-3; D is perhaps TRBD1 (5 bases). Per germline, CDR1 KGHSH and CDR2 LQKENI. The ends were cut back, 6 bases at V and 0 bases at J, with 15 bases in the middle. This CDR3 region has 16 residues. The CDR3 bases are TGTGCCAGCTCTCTCAGGGAAATAAACTCTGGAAACACCATATATTTT. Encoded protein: CASSLREINSGNTIYF.

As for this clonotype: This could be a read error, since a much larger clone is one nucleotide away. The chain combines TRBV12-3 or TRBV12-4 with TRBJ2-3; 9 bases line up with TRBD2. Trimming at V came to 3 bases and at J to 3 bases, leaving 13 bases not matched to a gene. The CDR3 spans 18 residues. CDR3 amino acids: CASSFVRPAGGATDTQYF. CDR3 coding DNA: TGTGCCAGCAGTTTTGTTAGACCAGCGGGAGGAGCGACAGATACGCAGTATTTT.

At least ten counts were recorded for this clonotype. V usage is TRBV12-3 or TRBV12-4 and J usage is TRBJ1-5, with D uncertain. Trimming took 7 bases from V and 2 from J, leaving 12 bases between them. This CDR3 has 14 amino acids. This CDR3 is CASTLGEGNQPQHF. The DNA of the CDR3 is TGTGCCAGCACCCTAGGCGAGGGCAATCAGCCCCAGCATTTT.

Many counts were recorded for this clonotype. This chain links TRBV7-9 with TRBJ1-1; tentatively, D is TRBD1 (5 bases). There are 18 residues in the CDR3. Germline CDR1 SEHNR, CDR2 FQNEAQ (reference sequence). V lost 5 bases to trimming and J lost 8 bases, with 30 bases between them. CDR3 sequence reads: CASSQIIMDRGRGWEAFF. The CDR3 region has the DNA TGTGCCAGCAGCCAAATTATAATGGATAGGGGAAGGGGATGGGAAGCTTTCTTT.

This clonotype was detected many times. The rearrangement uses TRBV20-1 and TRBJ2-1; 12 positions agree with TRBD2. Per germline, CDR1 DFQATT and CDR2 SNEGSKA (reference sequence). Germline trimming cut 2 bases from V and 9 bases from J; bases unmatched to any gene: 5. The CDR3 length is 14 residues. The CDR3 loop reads CSARRLAGASEQFF. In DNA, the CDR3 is TGCAGTGCTAGAAGACTAGCGGGAGCAAGTGAGCAGTTCTTC.

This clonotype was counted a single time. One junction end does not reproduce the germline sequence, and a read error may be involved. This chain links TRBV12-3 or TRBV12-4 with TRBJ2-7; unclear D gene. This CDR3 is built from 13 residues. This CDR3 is CANSSTSGYEQYF. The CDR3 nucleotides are TGTGCCAACAGTTCGACATCAGGATACGAGCAGTACTTC.

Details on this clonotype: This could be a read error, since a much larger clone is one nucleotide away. The DNA of the CDR3 is TGTGCCAGCAGCTTAACGTACGGGGGAGGCTATGGCTACACCTTC. It codes for CASSLTYGGGYGYTF. This chain uses TRBV7-9 with TRBJ1-2; D may be TRBD1 (5 bases). The V gene lost 2 bases and the J gene lost 4 bases, with 14 bases spanning the gap. The CDR3 spans 15 residues. CDR1 and CDR2 (germline): SEHNR, FQNEAQ (reference sequence). Looking up the rest from reference TRBV7-9 and TRBJ1-2 gives the full variable domain: DTGVSQNPRHKITKRGQNVTFRCDPISEHNRLYWYRQTLGQGPEFLTYFQNEAQLEKSRLLSDRFSAERPKGSFSTLEIQRTEQGDSAMYLCASSLTYGGGYGYTFGSGTRLTVV.